The present T cell receptor beta chain was sequenced within a study of shared clonotypes between healthy human individuals. Sequencing was performed with immunoSEQ multiplex PCR; in TCRdb, only in-frame clones are kept and a portion is missing. Altogether some 510,000 clones are present, roughly 78% being singletons, with the ten largest covering over 10%. This CDR3 spans 12 amino acids. Germline V gene sequence: CDR1 SGHAT, CDR2 FQNNGV. Sample: PBMCs. This clonotype originated in a woman aged 40 to 49 in good health. Some clones in this sample may be carry-over from other donors' samples. This chain uses TRBV11-2 with TRBJ2-7, with D perhaps TRBD1 (6 bases). CDR3 nucleotide sequence: TGTGCGTCCGGGACACAATCCTACGAGCAGTACTTC. It specifies CASGTQSYEQYF.